This T cell receptor beta chain was recorded in a study of blood T cell repertoires in COVID-19. Participants spanned ages about 18 to 89 years and resided in fewer than 30 US areas. Grouping used clinical history reported by participants in a survey and questionnaire. Measured with immunoSEQ multiplex PCR; TCRdb has only the in-frame clones, and not every one. The sample lists approximately 230,000 clones, about nine tenths occurring once. Sequenced material: PBMCs or T cells enriched from blood (not recorded which). The TCR sequence derives from a woman aged 30 to 39 with acute COVID-19.

The CDR3 nucleotides are TGTGCCAGCTTGACAGGGAGCTCCTATAATTCACCCCTCCACTTT. Its translation is CASLTGSSYNSPLHF. The chain employs TRBV28 and TRBJ1-6; 7 bases fit TRBD1. This CDR3 is built from 15 residues. Germline V gene lookup returns CDR1 MDHEN and CDR2 SYDVKM. V was pared by 8 bases and J by 0 bases, with 4 bases of the junction left unmatched.